These 21 T cell receptor beta chains were all obtained from the same sample, sequenced in a study of Graves' ophthalmopathy and Graves' hyperthyroidism. TCR beta CDR3 amplification used RNA transcripts. RT-PCR with HTBI primers came first, then second-round multiplex PCR. TCRdb processed the multiplex PCR reads anew with MiXCR; each CDR3 protein has one entry. The table has some 380,000 distinct CDR3 sequences, roughly 15% seen once. Material for sequencing was peripheral blood. The receptor source for this set is a young woman with stable Graves' hyperthyroidism.

This clonotype came up many times. J is TRBJ1-1 and V is TRBV28; tentative D call: TRBD1 (6 bases). The length of the CDR3 is 15 residues. Trimming took 5 bases from V and 1 from J, leaving 14 bases between them. CDR1 is MDHEN, CDR2 SYDVKM, per germline. In DNA, the CDR3 is TGTGCCAGCAGTGCTCTACAGGGAGGGAACACTGAAGCTTTCTTT. Protein product: CASSALQGGNTEAFF.

This clonotype was seen repeatedly, ten times or more. The V and J genes are TRBV6-2 or TRBV6-3 and TRBJ1-2; no firm D call. In germline, CDR1 is MNHEY, CDR2 SVGEGT. Trimming removed 5 bases at V and 2 bases at J, with 9 bases between. The CDR3 runs 13 residues. The CDR3 DNA follows: TGTGCCAGCAGTCAGGACCTCAACTATGGCTACACCTTC. This translates into CASSQDLNYGYTF.

The sample holds many counts of this clonotype. The genes are TRBV7-8 and TRBJ2-5; 7 positions match TRBD1. V gave up 4 bases and J gave up 4 bases; unmatched junction bases: 9. This CDR3 is 15 amino acids long. Germline loops: CDR1 SGHVS, CDR2 FQNEAQ. DNA of the CDR3: TGTGCCAGCAGCTCAACTGGGGACAGCCTAGAGACCCAGTACTTC. Residues: CASSSTGDSLETQYF.

This clonotype has a handful of counts. The chain employs TRBV5-1 and TRBJ1-1, with 8 nucleotides matching TRBD1. CDR1 is SGHRS, CDR2 YFSETQ, per germline. The trim removed 0 bases at V and 2 bases at J, leaving 6 bases unmatched. This CDR3 is built from 16 residues. The CDR3 region is CASSLDDRGVNTEAFF. CDR3 bases: TGCGCCAGCAGCTTGGACGACAGGGGCGTAAACACTGAAGCTTTCTTT.

The rearrangement links TRBV6-1 to TRBJ2-5; D might be TRBD1 or TRBD2, each matching 5 bases. Germline V gene sequence: CDR1 MNHNS, CDR2 SASEGT. The CDR3 contains 13 residues. Deletions cut 10 bases from V and 5 bases from J, with 17 bases between. The CDR3 region has the DNA TGTGCCAACACGGATCTGTGGGGGGAGACCCAGTACTTC. Protein: CANTDLWGETQYF.

Points on this clonotype: A read error may be the cause here, since a much bigger clone is one base away. This chain links TRBV24-1 with TRBJ2-5; TRBD1 matches 7 bases. With V trimmed by 5 bases and J by 8 bases, 13 bases remained unmatched. The germline CDR1 and CDR2 sequences are KGHDR and SFDVKD. There are 15 residues in the CDR3. CDR3 nucleotide sequence: TGTGCCACCAGTGCCAGACAGGGCTTAGAGGATACCCAGTACTTC. This codes for CATSARQGLEDTQYF.

The rearrangement links TRBV7-2 to TRBJ1-1; maybe TRBD1 (5 bases). Germline V gives CDR1 SGHTA, CDR2 FQGNSA. Trimming took off 5 bases at V and 11 bases at J, with 18 bases between the two ends. This CDR3 contains 13 residues. The CDR3 sequence is CASSLGSAGDAFF. CDR3 nucleotide sequence: TGTGCCAGCAGCCTGGGAAGTGCGGGGGATGCTTTCTTT.

This clonotype occurred a few times. The chain couples TRBV7-9 to TRBJ2-7, with D uncertain. Germline loops: CDR1 SEHNR, CDR2 FQNEAQ (reference sequence). The CDR3 consists of 12 residues. V was pared by 1 base and J by 7 bases, with 8 bases between. The chain's CDR3 is CASSLESEEQYF. The CDR3 nucleotides are TGTGCCAGCAGCTTAGAATCGGAAGAGCAGTACTTC.

This clonotype was seen many times. CDR3 in amino acids: CASCTGSNTEAFF. CDR3 in DNA: TGTGCCAGCTGTACAGGGTCGAACACTGAAGCTTTCTTT. The chain carries TRBV6-5 and TRBJ1-1, with a weak D call TRBD1 (6 bases). Germline CDR1 is MNHEY and CDR2 is SVGAGI. The CDR3 totals 13 residues. V dropped 8 bases and J dropped 1 base, with 11 bases sitting between them.

This clonotype showed up many times. V usage is TRBV20-1 and J usage is TRBJ1-2; no definite D call. Trimming left V 3 bases short and J 7 bases short, with 9 bases between. Germline values: CDR1 DFQATT, CDR2 SNEGSKA (reference sequence). This CDR3 region has 11 residues. The CDR3 DNA sequence: TGCAGTGCTAGTCGAGAGGGTGGCTACACCTTC. It is translated as CSASREGGYTF.

This clonotype was seen many times. A much larger clonotype is one base distant, so this may be a read error. The V and J genes are TRBV6-1 and TRBJ2-5; possible D gene TRBD2, 5 bases. The germline V gene encodes CDR1 MNHNS and CDR2 SASEGT. CDR3 size: 16 residues. In DNA, the CDR3 is TGTGCCAGCAGTCCAGCTAGGGAGAGATACCACGAGACCCAGTACTTC. Translating gives CASSPARERYHETQYF.

The V and J genes are TRBV29-1 and TRBJ2-7; D is possibly TRBD1 (6 bases). This CDR3 region has 13 residues. Germline assignment: CDR1 SQVTM and CDR2 ANQGSEA. Trimming shortened V by 5 bases and J by 0 bases, and 11 bases separated the two germline ends. CDR3 region: CSVIRTVSYEQYF. CDR3 sequence (DNA): TGCAGCGTTATAAGGACAGTCTCCTACGAGCAGTACTTC.

There are many counts of this clonotype. This chain links TRBV29-1 with TRBJ1-1; D remains ambiguous. Germline loops: CDR1 SQVTM, CDR2 ANQGSEA. The CDR3 is 12 residues long. V lost 2 bases and J lost 0, with 4 bases in between. CDR3 sequence (DNA): TGCAGCGTTGAATTGGTGAACACTGAAGCTTTCTTT. Amino acid sequence: CSVELVNTEAFF.

The sample holds many counts of this clonotype. The CDR3 region is CASSIMTPGQGYGYTF. The CDR3 DNA reads TGTGCCAGTAGTATAATGACCCCGGGACAGGGCTATGGCTACACCTTC. The V gene is TRBV19, the J gene TRBJ1-2; 9 positions agree with TRBD1. The germline gives CDR1 LNHDA, CDR2 SQIVND (reference sequence). CDR3 size: 16 residues. With 2 bases clipped from V and 4 bases from J, the junction kept 8 bases outside the gene matches.

This chain connects TRBV5-5 to TRBJ1-5, with D perhaps TRBD1 (5 bases). The CDR3 has 14 residues. The V and J ends lost 0 bases and 7 bases respectively, with 11 bases between them. In germline, CDR1 is SGHKS, CDR2 YYEKEE (reference sequence). CDR3 coding DNA: TGTGCCAGCAGCTTGGTTCCGGGGGAGCAGCCCCAGCATTTT. It encodes CASSLVPGEQPQHF.

At least ten counts were recorded for this clonotype. The chain is built from TRBV4-1 and TRBJ1-6; 8 bases match TRBD1. Unmatched junction bases numbered 12, after V lost 1 base and J lost 10 bases. The CDR3 consists of 17 residues. Germline V gives CDR1 MGHRA, CDR2 YSYEKL. CDR3 in amino acids: CASSQGGGRNRGSPLHF. The CDR3 coding sequence is TGCGCCAGCAGCCAAGGAGGAGGTAGGAACAGGGGGTCACCCCTCCACTTT.

This clonotype was counted many times. CDR3 sequence (DNA): TGCAGTGCTAGAGATTTCCAGGGGGCTTGGGAGACCCAGTACTTC. Translated: CSARDFQGAWETQYF. V usage is TRBV20-1 and J usage is TRBJ2-5; 8 bases match TRBD1. The CDR3 runs 15 residues. Germline-derived CDR1 and CDR2 are DFQATT and SNEGSKA (reference sequence). V was pared by 0 bases and J by 5 bases, with 8 bases of the junction left unmatched.

In this sample, this clonotype turned up many times. The chain employs TRBV5-1 and TRBJ2-7, with D possibly being TRBD2 (6 bases). Looked up from germline, CDR1 is SGHRS and CDR2 is YFSETQ. There are 15 residues in the CDR3. Trimming left V 0 bases short and J 3 bases short, with 13 bases between. Here the CDR3 DNA reads TGCGCCAGCAGCTTGGCCGGAGCGGGTGTCTACGAGCAGTACTTC. Protein: CASSLAGAGVYEQYF.

This clonotype came up many times. The chain is built from TRBV12-3 or TRBV12-4 and TRBJ2-2; D may be TRBD1 (6 bases). This CDR3 region has 18 residues. Trimming pared 7 bases from V and 2 bases from J, leaving 23 bases between. In DNA form, the CDR3 reads TGTGCCAGCACCTACATACGTCCCGGGACATTTAACACCGGGGAGCTGTTTTTT. Amino acid sequence: CASTYIRPGTFNTGELFF.

This clonotype was observed at least ten times. The chain has TRBV11-2 and TRBJ2-7; 14 nucleotides agree with TRBD2. CDR1 and CDR2 (germline): SGHAT, FQNNGV. CDR3 size: 16 residues. The V segment lost 5 bases and the J segment 2 bases; nucleotides outside the gene matches: 5. CDR3 loop: CASSPSTSGGAYEQYF. The CDR3 DNA is TGTGCCAGCAGCCCATCGACTAGCGGGGGGGCCTACGAGCAGTACTTC. The full variable domain, with the rest looked up from reference TRBV11-2 and TRBJ2-7, is EAGVAQSPRYKIIEKRQSVAFWCNPISGHATLYWYQQILGQGPKLLIQFQNNGVVDDSQLPKDRFSAERLKGVDSTLKIQPAKLEDSAVYLCASSPSTSGGAYEQYFGPGTRLTVT.

This clonotype was counted many times. The gene calls are TRBV28 and TRBJ1-5; 9 nucleotides line up with TRBD1. Per the germline V gene, CDR1 is MDHEN and CDR2 is SYDVKM. The CDR3 is 18 amino acids. V trimming: 7 bases; J trimming: 1 base; junction bases outside the gene matches: 14. The CDR3 spells CASTDGDRGLGSNQPQHF. In DNA form, the CDR3 reads TGTGCCAGCACCGACGGAGACAGGGGGTTGGGGAGCAATCAGCCCCAGCATTTT.